The 9 T cell receptor beta chains in this list originate from one sample, sequenced in a study of T-cell reconstitution after alpha-beta-depleted transplantation in children. Using unique molecular identifiers, the investigators prepared the TCRbeta library. TCRdb recomputed calls from the PCR reads with MiXCR, one row per CDR3 protein. The table shows about 1,000,000 distinct CDR3 sequences, with less than 30% occurring only once. The input for sequencing was PBMCs, mostly from graft donor cells, taken 360 days after TCRalphabeta/CD19-depleted stem cell transplant. These receptors were taken from a boy under two years old who had a stem cell transplant for SCID, so the T cells may come from the graft donor.

The rearrangement links TRBV4-1 to TRBJ1-1, with D possibly matching TRBD1 (5 bases). The CDR3 totals 17 residues. The germline V gene has CDR1 MGHRA and CDR2 YSYEKL. Trimming stripped 1 base from V and 1 base from J, with 16 bases between. The CDR3 sequence: CASSQGHSGRTNTEAFF. The CDR3 DNA is TGCGCCAGCAGCCAAGGTCACTCGGGACGGACGAACACTGAAGCTTTCTTT.

This clonotype has a count of ten or more. The J gene is TRBJ2-7, the V gene TRBV7-9; TRBD1 agrees at 10 bases. The CDR3 length is 16 residues. Germline-derived CDR1 and CDR2 are SEHNR and FQNEAQ (reference sequence). J lost 3 bases, V lost 1 base, and 6 bases had no gene match. The CDR3 protein is CASSLGGGQGDYEQYF. The CDR3 DNA reads TGTGCCAGCAGCTTAGGCGGAGGACAGGGGGACTACGAGCAGTACTTC. The variable domain in full, with the rest retrieved from reference TRBV7-9 and TRBJ2-7, is DTGVSQNPRHKITKRGQNVTFRCDPISEHNRLYWYRQTLGQGPEFLTYFQNEAQLEKSRLLSDRFSAERPKGSFSTLEIQRTEQGDSAMYLCASSLGGGQGDYEQYFGPGTRLTVT.

The chain is built from TRBV12-3 or TRBV12-4 and TRBJ1-1; TRBD1 might be the D (5 bases). The V gene lost 6 bases and the J gene lost 6 bases, with 14 bases spanning the gap. The CDR3 is 13 amino acids. For the CDR3, the DNA is TGTGCCAGCAGGAAAGGGGCTTTGGCTGAAGCTTTCTTT. Protein: CASRKGALAEAFF.

In this sample, this clonotype turned up a few times. The chain joins TRBV5-4 to TRBJ2-2; D is unresolved. The CDR3 is made up of 17 amino acids. V lost 3 bases to trimming and J lost 2 bases, with 17 bases between them. Germline V gene sequence: CDR1 SGHNT, CDR2 YYREEE (reference sequence). This CDR3 reads CASSYKMSRSNTGELFF. The CDR3 nucleotides read TGTGCCAGCAGCTATAAGATGTCACGATCAAACACCGGGGAGCTGTTTTTT.

The chain uses TRBV12-3 or TRBV12-4 and TRBJ2-7, with D unclear. The CDR3 totals 16 residues. V dropped 3 bases and J dropped 2 bases, with 17 bases sitting between them. The CDR3 protein is CASSLGITGRTYEQYF. As DNA, the CDR3 is TGTGCCAGCAGTTTGGGTATAACGGGCCGGACCTACGAGCAGTACTTC.

The V call is TRBV19, the J call TRBJ1-5, with D perhaps TRBD1 (6 bases). CDR1 is LNHDA, CDR2 SQIVND, per germline (reference sequence). V lost 4 bases and J 8 bases, leaving 15 bases between the germline ends. The CDR3 runs to 14 residues. The CDR3, as DNA: TGTGCCAGTAGTACCACAGGGCCCGTGGAGCCCCAGCATTTT. It codes for CASSTTGPVEPQHF.

This clonotype was detected a few times. The genes are TRBV20-1 and TRBJ2-1, with 10 nucleotides matching TRBD2. This CDR3 spans 15 amino acids. The germline V gene encodes CDR1 DFQATT and CDR2 SNEGSKA (reference sequence). Germline trimming cut 2 bases from V and 7 bases from J; bases unmatched to any gene: 8. For the CDR3, the DNA is TGCAGTGCTAGAAAGCGGGGGGGCACTAATAATGAGCAGTTCTTC. Its translation is CSARKRGGTNNEQFF.

The rearrangement links TRBV6-2 or TRBV6-3 to TRBJ2-3, with 9 bases aligning to TRBD2. V shed 6 bases and J 4 bases; nucleotides not matched to a gene: 14. CDR1 and CDR2 from the germline V gene are MNHEY and SVGEGT. This CDR3 spans 17 amino acids. CDR3 nucleotides: TGTGCCAGCAGCCCAATCAACCTAGCGGGGCTTCCAGATACGCAGTATTTT. Amino acids: CASSPINLAGLPDTQYF.

This chain connects TRBV28 to TRBJ2-7, with D unclear. The CDR3 covers 13 residues. Trimming cost V 7 bases and J 6 bases, with 16 bases left between them. Germline V CDR1 and CDR2: MDHEN, SYDVKM. CDR3 sequence (DNA): TGTGCCAGCACCACCGTCGCCCGAGGCGAGCAGTACTTC. Encoded protein: CASTTVARGEQYF. Complete variable domain (other parts from reference TRBV28 and TRBJ2-7): DVKVTQSSRYLVKRTGEKVFLECVQDMDHENMFWYRQDPGLGLRLIYFSYDVKMKEKGDIPEGYSVSREKKERFSLILESASTNQTSMYLCASTTVARGEQYFGPGTRLTVT.